This TCR beta chain appears in the sequencing data of a study of OX40 agonist ivuxolimab in advanced cancers. Study details: Patients received intravenous ivuxolimab every 2 weeks at 0.01 to 10 mg/kg. Participants averaged approximately 60 years of age (range about 23 to 79) and were around 80% male. One patient with hepatocellular carcinoma and two with cutaneous melanoma, three in all, had partial responses.

Here immunoSEQ multiplex PCR was the method, and the copy in TCRdb shows in-frame clones only, minus some. The table shows around 40,000 clones, with about nine tenths occurring only once. This CDR3 is built from 15 residues. CDR1 SGHDT and CDR2 YYEEEE come from the germline V gene. V lost 5 bases and J lost 3; bases outside the gene matches: 5. The J gene is TRBJ2-2, the V gene TRBV5-6; 9 bases agree with TRBD1. The sequence was collected from an adult with an advanced solid tumor such as melanoma, head and neck, liver or kidney cancer. This material consisted of CD4+ or CD8+ T cells sorted from blood, taken in a trial of the OX40 agonist ivuxolimab. CDR3 bases: TGTGCCAGCAGGATACAGGGGGCCTACACCGGGGAGCTGTTTTTT. It encodes CASRIQGAYTGELFF.